Listed below are T cell receptor beta chains from one sample, sequenced in a study of blood T cell repertoires in COVID-19. TCRdb keeps only in-frame clones here, not all; method: immunoSEQ multiplex PCR. The profile shows over 450,000 clones, roughly 89% of them singletons. Sample: peripheral blood. These TCRs come from a man between 18 and 35 years old with COVID-19, enrolled during active disease. CDR3s include the opening cysteine and the closing phenylalanine or tryptophan. The D gene is left open where the match is weak. Some rows mark clone size as missing; the rest say once, few, many or name a class of expanded clone.

V gene	D gene	clone size	J gene	CDR3 DNA	CDR3 protein
TRBV7-9	.	.	TRBJ2-7	TGTGCCAGCAGCGCCCACAGGGACTCCTACGAGCAGTACTTC	CASSAHRDSYEQYF
TRBV6-5	.	.	TRBJ1-5	TGTGCCAGCACACTCGCACCGTTGAGAAATCAGCCCCAGCATTTT	CASTLAPLRNQPQHF
TRBV18	TRBD2	once	TRBJ2-1	TGTGCCAGCTCAGTTAGCGGGGGGGGCTCCTACAATGAGCAGTTCTTC	CASSVSGGGSYNEQFF
TRBV11-3	TRBD1	.	TRBJ2-2	TGTGCCAGCAGCCCTCCGGGACAGGGGGGCACCGGGGAGCTGTTTTTT	CASSPPGQGGTGELFF
TRBV4-1	TRBD1	.	TRBJ2-1	TGCGCCAGCAGCCAAGAAGGCCCAGGGGGCTCTCATGAGCAGTTCTTC	CASSQEGPGGSHEQFF
TRBV19	.	.	TRBJ2-6	TGTGCCAGTAGTATAGCAGGGTCTGGGGCCAACGTCCTGACTTTC	CASSIAGSGANVLTF
TRBV7-6	TRBD1	.	TRBJ2-6	TGTGCCAGCAGCTTAGGTCAGGGGGCTGGGGCCAACGTCCTGACTTTC	CASSLGQGAGANVLTF
TRBV14	TRBD1	.	TRBJ1-1	TGTGCCAGCAGCCAACCCAGGGGGCGTGGGGACACTGAAGCTTTCTTT	CASSQPRGRGDTEAFF
TRBV5-6	TRBD1	.	TRBJ1-2	TGTGCCAGCAGCTTGGGTGGGTACCGGGACAGCACCTTC	CASSLGGYRDSTF
TRBV30	TRBD1	.	TRBJ2-7	TGTGCCTGGGACAGGGGGGACCACGAGCAGTACTTC	CAWDRGDHEQYF
TRBV19	TRBD1	.	TRBJ2-1	TGTGCCAGTAGGGACAGGTGGAATGAGCAGTTCTTC	CASRDRWNEQFF
TRBV7-9	.	.	TRBJ1-1	TGTGCCAGCAGGTCTACAGGGCGGAACACTGAAGCTTTCTTT	CASRSTGRNTEAFF
TRBV25-1	TRBD1	.	TRBJ1-2	TGTGCCAGCAGTGATTTACAGGGGGCAGATGGCTACACCTTC	CASSDLQGADGYTF
TRBV30	.	.	TRBJ2-3	TGTGCCTGGAGTGTACTACTGGGAGCGCAGTATTTT	CAWSVLLGAQYF
TRBV9	.	.	TRBJ1-2	TGTGCCAGCAGCGTAGACAGGGATTACGGCTACACCTTC	CASSVDRDYGYTF
TRBV6-1	TRBD1	.	TRBJ2-2	TGTGCCAGCAGTGAGAACAGGGGCGACACCGGGGAGCTGTTTTTT	CASSENRGDTGELFF
TRBV18	TRBD2	.	TRBJ2-1	TGTGCCAGCTCACCGTCGGGGGGGAGCTCCTACAATGAGCAGTTCTTC	CASSPSGGSSYNEQFF
TRBV7-9	TRBD2	few	TRBJ2-1	TGTGCCAGCAGCGGTACTGCTAGCGGGAGGATTTTCAATGAGCAGTTCTTC	CASSGTASGRIFNEQFF
TRBV6-6	.	.	TRBJ2-7	TGTGCCAGCGGCCCCACCCCCTACGAGCAGTACTTC	CASGPTPYEQYF
TRBV6-1	.	.	TRBJ1-5	TGTGCCAGCAGTGAAGCCCCCACAGGCGGTCAGCCCCAGCATTTT	CASSEAPTGGQPQHF
TRBV20-1	TRBD2	.	TRBJ2-6	TGCAGTGCTAGTCCTCGACTAGCGGGGGCCTCTGGGGCCAACGTCCTGACTTTC	CSASPRLAGASGANVLTF
TRBV7-8	.	.	TRBJ1-6	TGTGCCAGCAGCTTAGAGGCAGGAAATTCACCCCTCCACTTT	CASSLEAGNSPLHF
TRBV7-7	.	.	TRBJ1-5	TGTGCTAGCAGCTTAGCCTGGACAGCTCATCAGCCCCAGCATTTT	CASSLAWTAHQPQHF
TRBV5-1	TRBD2	.	TRBJ2-7	TGCGCCAGCACCACCGAGGCGGGAGTCGCCGAGCAGTACTTC	CASTTEAGVAEQYF
TRBV6-6	TRBD1	few	TRBJ2-5	TGTGCCAGCAGTTACGACAGGGGGCGGGAGACCCAGTACTTC	CASSYDRGRETQYF
TRBV27	.	.	TRBJ2-1	TGTGCCAGCAGTTTATGGACTGTCGCAGGTCCCTACAATGAGCAGTTCTTC	CASSLWTVAGPYNEQFF
TRBV27	.	.	TRBJ2-3	TGTGCCAGCAGTCGAGGAGCGTCCAGGGGCACAGATACGCAGTATTTT	CASSRGASRGTDTQYF
TRBV19	.	.	TRBJ1-2	TGTGCCAGTAGTACTTGGGCGGGTGGCTACACCTTC	CASSTWAGGYTF
TRBV7-9	.	once	TRBJ1-4	TGTGCCAGCAGCTTTAGGGGGGGTTCAACTAATGAAAAACTGTTTTTT	CASSFRGGSTNEKLFF
TRBV10-1	.	few	TRBJ1-5	TGCGCCAGCAGTGAGTCGACAGACGGTCAGCCCCAGCATTTT	CASSESTDGQPQHF
TRBV20-1	TRBD1	.	TRBJ2-5	TGCAGTGCTAGTGGCAGGGGGCAAGAGACCCAGTACTTC	CSASGRGQETQYF
TRBV3-1/TRBV3-2	.	.	TRBJ2-3	TGTGCCAGCCCAGCGGAAGATACGCAGTATTTT	CASPAEDTQYF
TRBV5-4	TRBD2	.	TRBJ2-1	TGTGCCAGCAGCTTGGTATTAGCGGGGGGAGAGCAGTTCTTC	CASSLVLAGGEQFF
TRBV11-2	TRBD2	.	TRBJ2-7	TGTGCCAGCAAGCGGGGGCGAGCAGGCGAGCAGTACTTC	CASKRGRAGEQYF
TRBV5-8	TRBD1	.	TRBJ1-1	TGTGCCAGCAGCTTGGTGACAGGGGTTGGTGGCACTGAAGCTTTCTTT	CASSLVTGVGGTEAFF
TRBV28	TRBD2	.	TRBJ2-5	TGTGCCAGCACTTGGACTAGCGGGCGCGGAGAGACCCAGTACTTC	CASTWTSGRGETQYF
TRBV5-6	TRBD2	.	TRBJ2-7	TGTGCCAGCAGCTTGTTCCTAGCGGGAGGGGGCTACGAGCAGTACTTC	CASSLFLAGGGYEQYF
TRBV5-1	TRBD2	.	TRBJ2-7	TGCGCCAGCAGCTTGGACACTAGCGGGAGGATATACGAGCAGTACTTC	CASSLDTSGRIYEQYF
TRBV6-2/TRBV6-3	TRBD2	.	TRBJ2-1	TGTGCCAGCAGTTACTTCCTGGGGAGCGGGAGATCGAGTGAGCAGTTCTTC	CASSYFLGSGRSSEQFF
TRBV19	.	.	TRBJ2-7	TGTGCCAGTAGTATAGATCTAGAGGAGCAGTACTTC	CASSIDLEEQYF
TRBV7-9	.	.	TRBJ1-4	TGTGCCAGCACTCCGGGGAGAACTAATGAAAAACTGTTTTTT	CASTPGRTNEKLFF
TRBV6-5	.	.	TRBJ2-7	TGTGCCAGCAGTTACACAGGATCAACCTACGAGCAGTACTTC	CASSYTGSTYEQYF
TRBV9	TRBD2	.	TRBJ2-1	TGTGCCAGCAGCGTGACTAGCGGGAGTGTATATGAGCAGTTCTTC	CASSVTSGSVYEQFF
TRBV11-3	TRBD2	.	TRBJ2-3	TGTGCCAGCAGCGTACTAGCGGATACAGATACGCAGTATTTT	CASSVLADTDTQYF
TRBV4-1	.	.	TRBJ2-5	TGCGCCAGCAGCCAAACCGCCCGGGAGAACCAGTACTTC	CASSQTARENQYF
TRBV4-1	.	.	TRBJ1-1	TGCGCCAGCAGCCAAGAAGGGGCGCGAACTGAAGCTTTCTTT	CASSQEGARTEAFF
TRBV6-2/TRBV6-3	TRBD2	.	TRBJ2-3	TGTGCCAGCAGTTACCGGGCCGGGACTAGCGGGATAAGCACAGATACGCAGTATTTT	CASSYRAGTSGISTDTQYF
TRBV10-3	.	once	TRBJ1-5	TGTGCCATCAGCCGAGCAGGGAATCAGCCCCAGCATTTT	CAISRAGNQPQHF
TRBV24-1	.	.	TRBJ2-5	TGTGCCACCGGAGGGGGCTCGGAGACCCAGTACTTC	CATGGGSETQYF
TRBV5-1	TRBD1	.	TRBJ2-1	TGCGCCAGCACCAGGGACAGAAGCTCCTACAATGAGCAGTTCTTC	CASTRDRSSYNEQFF
TRBV5-1	TRBD1	few	TRBJ2-3	TGCGCCAGCAGCCGGGAACAGGGGTTAGCAGATACGCAGTATTTT	CASSREQGLADTQYF
TRBV5-1	.	.	TRBJ2-6	TGCGCCAGCAGCTTGGACAGGGCATCTGGGGCCAACGTCCTGACTTTC	CASSLDRASGANVLTF
TRBV10-3	TRBD1	.	TRBJ1-2	TGTGCCATCCGACCGACAGGGTCCAACTATGGCTACACCTTC	CAIRPTGSNYGYTF
TRBV6-5	TRBD1	.	TRBJ1-2	TGTGCCAGCGGAACGACAGGGAACTATGGCTACACCTTC	CASGTTGNYGYTF
TRBV24-1	TRBD1	.	TRBJ2-3	TGTGCCACCAGTGATTCGGGACAGGCTGATACGCAGTATTTT	CATSDSGQADTQYF
TRBV6-6	TRBD1	.	TRBJ1-4	TGTGCCAGCAGTCCTACACTTCAGGGGGCGTTAATATGGGAAAAACTGTTTTTT	CASSPTLQGALIWEKLFF
TRBV27	.	.	TRBJ2-7	TGTGCCAGCAGTTTTGCCCCTAGAGCCTACGAGCAGTACTTC	CASSFAPRAYEQYF
TRBV2	TRBD1	.	TRBJ2-7	TGTGCCAGCAGTGCCCTACAGGGGGTAGGGTACGAGCAGTACTTC	CASSALQGVGYEQYF
TRBV6-5	.	.	TRBJ1-6	TGTGCCAGCAGTTACCGTCGGAGCTCCTATAATTCACCCCTCCACTTT	CASSYRRSSYNSPLHF
TRBV5-4	TRBD1	.	TRBJ2-7	TGTGCCAGCAGCGCGGGACAGGGGGCAGGCGACGAGCAGTACTTC	CASSAGQGAGDEQYF